This T cell receptor beta chain appears in the sequencing data of a study of Graves' ophthalmopathy and Graves' hyperthyroidism. Broader study findings: Blood also harbored most expanded thyroid clonotypes above 0.001 frequency.

V was clipped by 6 bases and J by 6 bases; unmatched bases: 4. The CDR3 runs 12 residues. Germline CDR1 DFQATT, CDR2 SNEGSKA (reference sequence). A note on this clonotype: Antigen: not known.

Amplification from RNA transcripts yielded the TCR beta CDR3 regions. Investigators did first-round RT-PCR with HTBI primers, then second-round multiplex PCR. TCRdb analysed the multiplex PCR reads with MiXCR anew, one entry per CDR3 protein. The sample yields 400,000 to 450,000 distinct CDR3 sequences, roughly 20% seen once. Sequenced material: peripheral blood. The receptor was derived from a woman between 18 and 29 years old with stable Graves' hyperthyroidism. J is TRBJ1-2 and V is TRBV20-1; 10 bases line up with TRBD1. The CDR3 nucleotides are TGCAGTGCCACGGACAGGGGGAATGGCTACACCTTC. Translated, it gives CSATDRGNGYTF.